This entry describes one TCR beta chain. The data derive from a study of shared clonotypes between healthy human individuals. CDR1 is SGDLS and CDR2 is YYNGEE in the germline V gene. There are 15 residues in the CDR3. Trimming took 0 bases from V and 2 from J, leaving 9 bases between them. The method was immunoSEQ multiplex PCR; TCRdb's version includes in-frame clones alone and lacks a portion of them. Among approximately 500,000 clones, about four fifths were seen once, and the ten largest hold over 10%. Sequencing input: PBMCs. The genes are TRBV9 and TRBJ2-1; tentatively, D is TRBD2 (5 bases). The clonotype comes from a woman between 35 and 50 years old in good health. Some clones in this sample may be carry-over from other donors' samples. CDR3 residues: CASSVAAGPYNEQFF. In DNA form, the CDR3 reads TGTGCCAGCAGCGTAGCGGCGGGCCCCTACAATGAGCAGTTCTTC.